These 17 T cell receptor beta chains were all obtained from the same sample, sequenced in a study of T cell repertoires in cytomegalovirus infection. A single record per CDR3 protein comes from TCRdb applying MiXCR to the reads. The sample has 830,000 or so distinct CDR3 sequences, approximately 32% seen once. These receptors lack a known antigen. The input for sequencing was cultured CD8+ T cells from PBMCs, taken from culture after CMV antigen stimulation. The receptors shown here come from a human donor in good health (CMV status not recorded). Some clones in this sample may be carry-over from other donors' samples.

This clonotype was counted at least ten times. V is TRBV7-8 and J is TRBJ2-5; 13 bases match TRBD2. V was pared by 5 bases and J by 8 bases, with 14 bases of the junction left unmatched. Per germline, CDR1 SGHVS and CDR2 FQNEAQ. This CDR3 comprises 17 residues. This CDR3 is CASSNGLAGAIVRTQYF. CDR3 DNA sequence: TGTGCCAGCAGCAACGGACTAGCGGGGGCTATAGTAAGAACCCAGTACTTC.

This clonotype was counted at least ten times. This rearrangement joins TRBV28 to TRBJ2-3; 8 positions match TRBD1. CDR3 length: 15 residues. V dropped 4 bases and J dropped 0; count of bases not matched to a gene: 3. Germline CDR1 and CDR2: MDHEN and SYDVKM. The CDR3 nucleotides read TGTGCCAGCAGTTGGAGACAGGGGAGCACAGATACGCAGTATTTT. This translates into CASSWRQGSTDTQYF.

The CDR3 DNA reads as TGTGCCAGCAGTGAAGACGGGACAGGGTATAGCAATCAGCCCCAGCATTTT. Its translation is CASSEDGTGYSNQPQHF. The chain joins TRBV2 to TRBJ1-5; TRBD1 matches 9 bases. CDR3 length equals 17 residues. Germline V CDR1 and CDR2: SNHLY, FYNNEI. V lost 1 base and J lost 0; bases outside the gene matches: 4.

On this clonotype itself: Mismatch with germline at one junction end may stem from a read error. The V and J genes are TRBV12-3 or TRBV12-4 and TRBJ2-1; no reliable D call. This CDR3 has 14 residues. The CDR3 DNA follows: TGTGTCAGCATAGGTCCGCCCTCCTACAATGAGCAGTTCTTC. Translation: CVSIGPPSYNEQFF.

The table lists this clonotype with a count of one. The V gene is TRBV6-1, the J gene TRBJ1-2; tentatively, D is TRBD1 (5 bases). Germline V gene sequence: CDR1 MNHNS, CDR2 SASEGT. The CDR3 has 15 residues. Trimming took 0 bases from V and 5 from J, leaving 13 bases between them. CDR3 protein: CASSEALGAGYGYTF. The CDR3 nucleotides read TGTGCCAGCAGTGAAGCGCTAGGGGCAGGATATGGCTACACCTTC.

Remarks on this clonotype: One junction end disagrees with the germline gene, perhaps due to a read error. The V gene is TRBV7-6, the J gene TRBJ1-2; the D gene is possibly TRBD1 (6 bases). Per the germline V gene, CDR1 is SGHVS and CDR2 is FNYEAQ. This CDR3 has 14 amino acids. CDR3 in amino acids: CTSSLAGDNYGYTF. In DNA form, the CDR3 reads TGTACCAGCAGCTTAGCAGGGGATAACTATGGCTACACCTTC.

The CDR3 coding sequence is TGTGCCACCAGTGCACGGGACAGAGGCCCAGATACGCAGTATTTT. Translated: CATSARDRGPDTQYF. The chain carries TRBV24-1 and TRBJ2-3; 7 nucleotides align to TRBD1. The CDR3 extends over 15 amino acids. V lost 5 bases and J lost 4; bases outside the gene matches: 8. Germline assignment: CDR1 KGHDR and CDR2 SFDVKD.

This clonotype was counted only a few times. V and J are TRBV2 and TRBJ1-1, with TRBD1 matching 11 bases. V dropped 8 bases and J dropped 1; count of bases not matched to a gene: 0. Germline V gives CDR1 SNHLY, CDR2 FYNNEI. The CDR3 contains 13 residues. CDR3 in amino acids: CASGTGGNTEAFF. In DNA form, the CDR3 reads TGTGCCAGCGGGACAGGGGGGAACACTGAAGCTTTCTTT.

In the case of this clonotype: This clone may be a read error of a much larger clone one base away. For the CDR3, the DNA is TGTGCCAGCAGTTACTCGACAGGGTTTAGCACAGATACGCAGTATTTT. This gives the protein CASSYSTGFSTDTQYF. This chain connects TRBV6-5 to TRBJ2-3, with 7 positions matching TRBD1. From germline, CDR1 is MNHEY and CDR2 SVGAGI. The CDR3 has 16 residues. V lost 0 bases to trimming and J lost 0 bases; unmatched junction nucleotides: 3.

The rearrangement links TRBV7-8 to TRBJ2-1; the match to TRBD2 covers 10 bases. Germline CDR1 is SGHVS and CDR2 is FQNEAQ. The ends lost 5 bases at V and 5 bases at J; junction bases unmatched: 3. CDR3 length: 14 amino acids. CDR3 sequence reads: CASSGLAVDNEQFF. CDR3 coding DNA: TGTGCCAGCAGCGGACTAGCGGTTGACAATGAGCAGTTCTTC.

This chain connects TRBV28 to TRBJ2-2; 7 bases map to TRBD1. The V gene end was trimmed by 6 bases and the J gene end by 4 bases; junction bases not matched to a gene: 8. The CDR3 consists of 15 residues. Looked up from germline, CDR1 is MDHEN and CDR2 is SYDVKM. The chain's CDR3 is CASRLSRGRTGELFF. In nucleotides, the CDR3 is TGTGCCAGCAGACTTTCTAGGGGGCGCACCGGGGAGCTGTTTTTT.

This clonotype was recorded many times. The rearrangement uses TRBV7-9 and TRBJ1-2; possibly TRBD1 for D (6 bases). Germline CDR1 is SEHNR and CDR2 is FQNEAQ (reference sequence). The CDR3 covers 12 residues. Trimming stripped 10 bases from V and 6 bases from J, with 15 bases between. The CDR3 loop is CAIQTGSNGYTF. The CDR3 region has the DNA TGTGCCATCCAGACAGGTTCGAATGGCTACACCTTC.

This clonotype was picked up a small number of times. CDR3 DNA: TGTGCCAGTTACCCCGGGACTATACACACAGATACGCAGTATTTT. Translation gives CASYPGTIHTDTQYF. This rearrangement joins TRBV12-3 or TRBV12-4 to TRBJ2-3; 7 nucleotides line up with TRBD2. The length of the CDR3 is 15 residues. V lost 9 bases and J lost 2; bases outside the gene matches: 11.

The rearrangement links TRBV19 to TRBJ1-1; 9 bases line up with TRBD1. Germline trimming cut 6 bases from V and 4 bases from J; bases unmatched to any gene: 3. The CDR3 has 13 residues. The germline V gene has CDR1 LNHDA and CDR2 SQIVND (reference sequence). Here the CDR3 reads CASRQGAVTEAFF. The CDR3 DNA is TGTGCCAGTAGACAGGGGGCCGTCACTGAAGCTTTCTTT.

V usage is TRBV15 and J usage is TRBJ2-7; D might be TRBD1 or TRBD2, each matching 5 bases. Trimming stripped 5 bases from V and 2 bases from J, with 16 bases between. The CDR3 runs to 15 residues. Germline lookup yields CDR1 LNHNV and CDR2 YYDKDF (reference sequence). The CDR3 loop reads CATSASGTGTYEQYF. The CDR3 coding sequence is TGTGCCACCAGCGCCTCCGGGACCGGGACCTACGAGCAGTACTTC.

This chain links TRBV27 with TRBJ2-5; D may correspond to TRBD1 or TRBD2 (6 bases each). The CDR3 is 16 residues long. The V and J ends lost 5 bases and 5 bases respectively, with 21 bases between them. Germline V lookup: CDR1 MNHEY, CDR2 SMNVEV (reference sequence). The CDR3 nucleotides read TGTGCCAGCAGTCCCGGGTCCTGGGGGGCCATGGAGACCCAGTACTTC. Amino acids: CASSPGSWGAMETQYF.

The chain is built from TRBV2 and TRBJ2-7; the D gene is possibly TRBD2 (5 bases). CDR3 length: 15 residues. V lost 3 bases, J lost 2 bases, and 14 bases lay in between. Per germline, CDR1 SNHLY and CDR2 FYNNEI. In DNA form, the CDR3 reads TGTGCCAGCAGTGATCAGGTTAAGGGAGCCTACGAGCAGTACGTC. As protein: CASSDQVKGAYEQYV.